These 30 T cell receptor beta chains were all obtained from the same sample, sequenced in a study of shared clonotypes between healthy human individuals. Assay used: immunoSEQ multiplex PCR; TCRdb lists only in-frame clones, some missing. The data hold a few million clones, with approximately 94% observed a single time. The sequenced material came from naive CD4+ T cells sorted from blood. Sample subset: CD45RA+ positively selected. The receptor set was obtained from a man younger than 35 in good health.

DNA for the CDR3: TGTGCCAGTAGTACCGGGACATTGTACGAGCAGTACTTC. It codes for CASSTGTLYEQYF. The genes are TRBV19 and TRBJ2-7, with a possible D match to TRBD1 (6 bases). The V end lost 4 bases, the J end lost 4 bases, and 11 bases lay between the germline ends. Per the germline V gene, CDR1 is LNHDA and CDR2 is SQIVND (reference sequence). The CDR3 is 13 amino acids.

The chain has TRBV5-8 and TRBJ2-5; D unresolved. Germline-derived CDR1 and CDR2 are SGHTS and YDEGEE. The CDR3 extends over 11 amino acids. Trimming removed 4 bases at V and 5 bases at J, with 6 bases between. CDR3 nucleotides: TGTGCCAGCAGCCTCGTGGAGACCCAGTACTTC. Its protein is CASSLVETQYF. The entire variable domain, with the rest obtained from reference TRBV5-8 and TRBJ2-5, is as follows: EAGVTQSPTHLIKTRGQQATLRCSPISGHTSVYWYQQALGLGLQFLLWYDEGEERNRGNFPPRFSGRQFPNYSSELNVNALELEDSALYLCASSLVETQYFGPGTRLLVL.

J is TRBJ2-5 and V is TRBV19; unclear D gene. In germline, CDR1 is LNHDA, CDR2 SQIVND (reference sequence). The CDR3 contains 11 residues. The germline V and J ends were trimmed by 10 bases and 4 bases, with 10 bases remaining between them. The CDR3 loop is CATQVGETQYF. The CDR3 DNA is TGTGCCACCCAGGTGGGAGAGACCCAGTACTTC.

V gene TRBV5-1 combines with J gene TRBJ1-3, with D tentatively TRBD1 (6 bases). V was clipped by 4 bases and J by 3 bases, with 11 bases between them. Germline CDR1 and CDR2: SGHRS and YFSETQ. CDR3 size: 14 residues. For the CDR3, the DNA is TGCGCCAGCAGCGCGGAGGACAGTGGAAACACCATATATTTT. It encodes CASSAEDSGNTIYF. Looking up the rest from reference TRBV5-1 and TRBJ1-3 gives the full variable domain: KAGVTQTPRYLIKTRGQQVTLSCSPISGHRSVSWYQQTPGQGLQFLFEYFSETQRNKGNFPGRFSGRQFSNSRSEMNVSTLELGDSALYLCASSAEDSGNTIYFGEGSWLTVV.

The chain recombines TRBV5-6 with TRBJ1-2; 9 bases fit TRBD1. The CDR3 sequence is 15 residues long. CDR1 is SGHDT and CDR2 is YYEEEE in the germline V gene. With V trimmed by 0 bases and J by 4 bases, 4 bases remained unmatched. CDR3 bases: TGTGCCAGCAGCTTGGGACAGGGGGTGATCTATGGCTACACCTTC. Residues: CASSLGQGVIYGYTF.

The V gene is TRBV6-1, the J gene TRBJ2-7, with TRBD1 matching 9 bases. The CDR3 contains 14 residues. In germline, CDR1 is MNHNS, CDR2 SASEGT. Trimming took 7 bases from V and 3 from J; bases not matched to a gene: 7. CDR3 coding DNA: TGTGCCAGCACCCGGGACAGGGTTGACTACGAGCAGTACTTC. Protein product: CASTRDRVDYEQYF.

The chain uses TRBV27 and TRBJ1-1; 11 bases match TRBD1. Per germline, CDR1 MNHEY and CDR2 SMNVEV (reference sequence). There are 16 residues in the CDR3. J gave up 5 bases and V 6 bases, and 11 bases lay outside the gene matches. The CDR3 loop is CASREIGQGAATEAFF. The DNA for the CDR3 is TGTGCCAGCAGGGAAATAGGACAGGGGGCTGCAACTGAAGCTTTCTTT.

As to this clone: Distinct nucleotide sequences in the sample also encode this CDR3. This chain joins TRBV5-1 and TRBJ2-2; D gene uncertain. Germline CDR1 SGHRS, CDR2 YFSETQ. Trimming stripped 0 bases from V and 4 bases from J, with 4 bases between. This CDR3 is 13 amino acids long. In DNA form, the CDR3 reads TGCGCCAGCAGCTTGGTCGGCACCGGGGAGCTGTTTTTT. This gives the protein CASSLVGTGELFF.

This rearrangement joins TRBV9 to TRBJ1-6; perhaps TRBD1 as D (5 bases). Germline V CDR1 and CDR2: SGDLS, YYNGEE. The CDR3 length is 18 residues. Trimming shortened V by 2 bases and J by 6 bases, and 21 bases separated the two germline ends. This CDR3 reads CASSVRDGSTSTNSPLHF. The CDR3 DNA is TGTGCCAGCAGCGTTCGGGACGGATCGACATCAACTAATTCACCCCTCCACTTT.

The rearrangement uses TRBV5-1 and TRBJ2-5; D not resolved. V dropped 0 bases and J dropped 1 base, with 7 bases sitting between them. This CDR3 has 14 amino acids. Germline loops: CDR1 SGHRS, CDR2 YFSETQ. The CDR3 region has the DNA TGCGCCAGCAGCTTGGTTTCTGTCCAAGAGACCCAGTACTTC. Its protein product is CASSLVSVQETQYF. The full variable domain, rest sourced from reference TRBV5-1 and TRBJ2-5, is KAGVTQTPRYLIKTRGQQVTLSCSPISGHRSVSWYQQTPGQGLQFLFEYFSETQRNKGNFPGRFSGRQFSNSRSEMNVSTLELGDSALYLCASSLVSVQETQYFGPGTRLLVL.

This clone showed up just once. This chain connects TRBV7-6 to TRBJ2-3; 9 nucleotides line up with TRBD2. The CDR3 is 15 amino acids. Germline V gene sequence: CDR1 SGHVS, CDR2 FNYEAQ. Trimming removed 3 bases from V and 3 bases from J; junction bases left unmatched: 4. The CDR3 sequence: CASSFGGRGTDTQYF. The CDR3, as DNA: TGTGCCAGCAGCTTCGGCGGGAGGGGGACAGATACGCAGTATTTT.

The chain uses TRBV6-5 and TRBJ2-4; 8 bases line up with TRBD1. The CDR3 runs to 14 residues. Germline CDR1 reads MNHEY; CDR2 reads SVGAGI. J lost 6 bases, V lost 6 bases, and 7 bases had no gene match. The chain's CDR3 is CASSPTGALNIQYF. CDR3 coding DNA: TGTGCCAGCAGCCCGACAGGGGCCCTAAACATTCAGTACTTC.

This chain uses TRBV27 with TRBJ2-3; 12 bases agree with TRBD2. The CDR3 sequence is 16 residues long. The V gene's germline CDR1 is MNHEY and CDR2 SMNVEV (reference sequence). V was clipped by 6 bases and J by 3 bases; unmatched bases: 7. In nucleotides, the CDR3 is TGTGCCAGCAGCTCATTCGGGACTAGCGGGACAGATACGCAGTATTTT. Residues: CASSSFGTSGTDTQYF.

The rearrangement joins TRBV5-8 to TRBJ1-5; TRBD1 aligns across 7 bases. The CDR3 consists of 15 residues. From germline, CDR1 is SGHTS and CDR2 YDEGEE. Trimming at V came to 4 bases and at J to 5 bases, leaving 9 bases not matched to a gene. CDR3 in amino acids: CASSLAGTVYQPQHF. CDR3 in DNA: TGTGCCAGCAGCCTCGCCGGGACAGTCTATCAGCCCCAGCATTTT.

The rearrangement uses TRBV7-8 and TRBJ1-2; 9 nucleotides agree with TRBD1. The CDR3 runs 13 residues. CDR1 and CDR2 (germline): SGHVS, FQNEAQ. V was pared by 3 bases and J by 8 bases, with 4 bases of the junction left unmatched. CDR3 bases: TGTGCCAGCAGCTTGGGACAGGGACGCGGCTACACCTTC. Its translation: CASSLGQGRGYTF. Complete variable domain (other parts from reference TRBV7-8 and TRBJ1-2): GAGVSQSPRYKVAKRGQDVALRCDPISGHVSLFWYQQALGQGPEFLTYFQNEAQLDKSGLPSDRFFAERPEGSVSTLKIQRTQQEDSAVYLCASSLGQGRGYTFGSGTRLTVV.

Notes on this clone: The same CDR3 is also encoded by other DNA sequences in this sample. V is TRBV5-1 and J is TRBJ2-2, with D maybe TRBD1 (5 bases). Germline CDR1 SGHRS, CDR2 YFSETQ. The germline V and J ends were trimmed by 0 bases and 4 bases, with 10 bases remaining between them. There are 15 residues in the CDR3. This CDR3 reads CASSLDQGSTGELFF. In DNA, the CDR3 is TGCGCCAGCAGCTTGGACCAGGGAAGCACCGGGGAGCTGTTTTTT. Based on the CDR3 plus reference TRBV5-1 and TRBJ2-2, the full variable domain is KAGVTQTPRYLIKTRGQQVTLSCSPISGHRSVSWYQQTPGQGLQFLFEYFSETQRNKGNFPGRFSGRQFSNSRSEMNVSTLELGDSALYLCASSLDQGSTGELFFGEGSRLTVL.

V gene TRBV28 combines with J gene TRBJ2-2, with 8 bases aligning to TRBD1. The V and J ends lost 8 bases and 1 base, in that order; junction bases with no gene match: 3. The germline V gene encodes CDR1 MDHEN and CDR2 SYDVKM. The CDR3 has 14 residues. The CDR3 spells CASFDRGNTGELFF. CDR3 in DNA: TGTGCCAGCTTTGACAGGGGGAACACCGGGGAGCTGTTTTTT.

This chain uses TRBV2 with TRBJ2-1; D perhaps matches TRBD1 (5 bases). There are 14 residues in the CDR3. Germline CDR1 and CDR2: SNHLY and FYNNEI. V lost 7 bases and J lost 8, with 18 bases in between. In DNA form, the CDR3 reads TGTGCCAGCACAAAGGACATCCAGGTCGATGAGCAGTTCTTC. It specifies CASTKDIQVDEQFF.

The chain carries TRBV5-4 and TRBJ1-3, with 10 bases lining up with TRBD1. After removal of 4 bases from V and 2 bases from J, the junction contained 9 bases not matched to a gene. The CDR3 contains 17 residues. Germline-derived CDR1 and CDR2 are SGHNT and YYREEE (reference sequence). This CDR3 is CASSRTGTGDPGNTIYF. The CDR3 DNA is TGTGCCAGCAGCCGGACCGGGACAGGGGACCCTGGAAACACCATATATTTT.

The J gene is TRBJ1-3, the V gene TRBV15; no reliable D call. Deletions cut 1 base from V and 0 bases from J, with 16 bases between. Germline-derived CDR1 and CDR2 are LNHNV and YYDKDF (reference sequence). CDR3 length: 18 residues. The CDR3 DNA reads TGTGCCACCAGCAGAGCACTAGACTCATTAATCTCTGGAAACACCATATATTTT. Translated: CATSRALDSLISGNTIYF. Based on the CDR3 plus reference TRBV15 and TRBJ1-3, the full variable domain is DAMVIQNPRYQVTQFGKPVTLSCSQTLNHNVMYWYQQKSSQAPKLLFHYYDKDFNNEADTPDNFQSRRPNTSFCFLDIRSPGLGDTAMYLCATSRALDSLISGNTIYFGEGSWLTVV.

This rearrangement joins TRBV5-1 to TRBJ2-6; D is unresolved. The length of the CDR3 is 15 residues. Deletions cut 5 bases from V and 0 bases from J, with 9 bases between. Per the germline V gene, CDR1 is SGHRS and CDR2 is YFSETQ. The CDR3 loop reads CASSIGPSGANVLTF. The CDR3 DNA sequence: TGCGCCAGCAGTATAGGACCCTCTGGGGCCAACGTCCTGACTTTC.

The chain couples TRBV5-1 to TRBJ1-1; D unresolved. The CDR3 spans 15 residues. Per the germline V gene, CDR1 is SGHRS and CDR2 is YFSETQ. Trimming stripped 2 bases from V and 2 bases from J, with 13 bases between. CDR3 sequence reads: CASSLVGSINTEAFF. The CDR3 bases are TGCGCCAGCAGCTTAGTGGGGAGTATCAACACTGAAGCTTTCTTT. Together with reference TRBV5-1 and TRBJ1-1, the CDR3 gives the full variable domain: KAGVTQTPRYLIKTRGQQVTLSCSPISGHRSVSWYQQTPGQGLQFLFEYFSETQRNKGNFPGRFSGRQFSNSRSEMNVSTLELGDSALYLCASSLVGSINTEAFFGQGTRLTVV.

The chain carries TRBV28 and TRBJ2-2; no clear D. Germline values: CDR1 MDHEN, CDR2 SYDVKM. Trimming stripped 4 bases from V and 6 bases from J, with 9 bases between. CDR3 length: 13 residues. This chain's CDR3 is CASSSPSAGELFF. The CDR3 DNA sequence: TGTGCCAGCAGTTCCCCCAGCGCCGGGGAGCTGTTTTTT. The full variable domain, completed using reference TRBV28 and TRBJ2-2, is DVKVTQSSRYLVKRTGEKVFLECVQDMDHENMFWYRQDPGLGLRLIYFSYDVKMKEKGDIPEGYSVSREKKERFSLILESASTNQTSMYLCASSSPSAGELFFGEGSRLTVL.

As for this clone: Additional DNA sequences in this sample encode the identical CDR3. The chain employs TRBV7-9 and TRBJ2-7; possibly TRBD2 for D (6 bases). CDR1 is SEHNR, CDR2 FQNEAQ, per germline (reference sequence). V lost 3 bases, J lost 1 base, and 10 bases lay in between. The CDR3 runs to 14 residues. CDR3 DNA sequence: TGTGCCAGCAGCTTGGAAGCGGGTTCCTACGAGCAGTACTTC. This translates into CASSLEAGSYEQYF.

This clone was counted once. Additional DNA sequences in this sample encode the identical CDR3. CDR3 bases: TGTGCCAGCAGTTTACAGGGACCATACGAGCAGTACTTC. This sequence encodes CASSLQGPYEQYF. The genes are TRBV28 and TRBJ2-7; D is perhaps TRBD1 or TRBD2 (5 bases each). The CDR3 has 13 residues. V was clipped by 2 bases and J by 4 bases, with 9 bases between them. The germline V gene encodes CDR1 MDHEN and CDR2 SYDVKM.

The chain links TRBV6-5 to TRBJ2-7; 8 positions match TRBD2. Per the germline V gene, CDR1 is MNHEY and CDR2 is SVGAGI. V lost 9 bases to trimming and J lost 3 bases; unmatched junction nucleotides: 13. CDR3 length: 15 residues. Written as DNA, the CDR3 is TGTGCCAGTAGATCCAGCGGGGGAGAGATCTACGAGCAGTACTTC. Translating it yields CASRSSGGEIYEQYF.

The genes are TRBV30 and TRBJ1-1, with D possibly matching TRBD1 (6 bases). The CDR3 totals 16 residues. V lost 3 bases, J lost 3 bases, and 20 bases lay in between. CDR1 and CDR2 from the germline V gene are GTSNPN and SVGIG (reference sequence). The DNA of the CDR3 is TGTGCCTGGAGCCAGCCCCCGTACAGGGCTTACACTGAAGCTTTCTTT. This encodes CAWSQPPYRAYTEAFF.

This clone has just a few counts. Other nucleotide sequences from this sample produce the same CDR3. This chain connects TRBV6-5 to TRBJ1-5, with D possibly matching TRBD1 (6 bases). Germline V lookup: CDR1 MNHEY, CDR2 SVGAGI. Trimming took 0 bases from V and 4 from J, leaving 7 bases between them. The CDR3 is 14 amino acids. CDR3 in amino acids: CASSYSRGNQPQHF. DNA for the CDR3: TGTGCCAGCAGTTACTCGAGGGGGAATCAGCCCCAGCATTTT.

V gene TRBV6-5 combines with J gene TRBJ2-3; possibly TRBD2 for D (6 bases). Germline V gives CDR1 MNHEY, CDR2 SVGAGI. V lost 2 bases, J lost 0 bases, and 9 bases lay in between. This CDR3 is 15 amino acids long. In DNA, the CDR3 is TGTGCCAGCAGTTACGCGGGGTCTAGCACAGATACGCAGTATTTT. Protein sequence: CASSYAGSSTDTQYF.

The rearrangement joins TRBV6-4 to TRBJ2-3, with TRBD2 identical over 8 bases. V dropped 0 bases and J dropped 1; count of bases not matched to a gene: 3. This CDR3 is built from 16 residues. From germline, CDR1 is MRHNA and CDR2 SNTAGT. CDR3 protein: CASSDSPGLGTDTQYF. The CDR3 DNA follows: TGTGCCAGCAGTGACTCTCCGGGACTAGGCACAGATACGCAGTATTTT.